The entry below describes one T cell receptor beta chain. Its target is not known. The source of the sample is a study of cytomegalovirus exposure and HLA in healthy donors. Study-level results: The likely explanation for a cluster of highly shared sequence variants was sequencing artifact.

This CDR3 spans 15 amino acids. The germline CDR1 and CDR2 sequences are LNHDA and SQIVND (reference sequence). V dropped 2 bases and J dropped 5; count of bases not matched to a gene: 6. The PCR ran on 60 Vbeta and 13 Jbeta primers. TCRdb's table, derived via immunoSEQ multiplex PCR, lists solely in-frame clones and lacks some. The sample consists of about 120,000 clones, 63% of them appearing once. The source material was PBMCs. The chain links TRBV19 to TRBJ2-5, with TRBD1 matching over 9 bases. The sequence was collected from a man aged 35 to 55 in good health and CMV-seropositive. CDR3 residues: CASSIQGTGRETQYF. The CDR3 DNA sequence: TGTGCCAGTAGTATACAAGGGACAGGGAGGGAGACCCAGTACTTC.